Listed below are T cell receptor beta chains from one sample, sequenced in a study of T cells in Graves' hyperthyroidism and ophthalmopathy. MiXCR was run by TCRdb on the multiplex PCR reads, yielding one entry per CDR3 protein. The repertoire holds around 450,000 distinct CDR3 sequences, with around 14% as singletons. The sequencing input was blood. The receptor set was obtained from a woman aged 18 to 35 with Graves' hyperthyroidism. Each CDR3 is given with its conserved first and last residue. The D gene is left open where the match is weak. Size is stated for part of the rows, as once, few or many counts, or as a class when the clone is expanded.

d_call	v_call	clone_size	j_call	cdr3_aa	cdr3_nt
TRBD1	TRBV7-9	many	TRBJ2-1	CASSPGTGTYNEQFF	TGTGCCAGCAGCCCCGGGACAGGGACCTACAATGAGCAGTTCTTC
TRBD1	TRBV20-1	many	TRBJ1-2	CSASWTGNYGYTF	TGCAGTGCTAGCTGGACAGGGAACTATGGCTACACCTTC
TRBD2	TRBV11-3	many	TRBJ2-1	CASSFRTSPDNEQFF	TGTGCCAGCAGCTTTAGGACTAGTCCCGACAATGAGCAGTTCTTC
TRBD2	TRBV19	-	TRBJ2-7	CASRSVLAATEQYF	TGTGCCAGTAGATCGGTACTAGCGGCCACCGAGCAGTACTTC
TRBD2	TRBV4-3	-	TRBJ2-5	CASSPGTSGGTARGETQYF	TGCGCCAGCAGCCCCGGGACTAGCGGGGGGACCGCCCGAGGAGAGACCCAGTACTTC
TRBD2	TRBV3-1	many	TRBJ2-1	CASSPHGLAENNEQFF	TGTGCCAGCAGCCCCCATGGACTAGCGGAAAACAATGAGCAGTTCTTC
-	TRBV6-1	many	TRBJ1-1	CASSENRARLRTEAFF	TGTGCCAGCAGTGAAAACAGGGCTCGTTTGCGCACTGAAGCTTTCTTT
-	TRBV9	few	TRBJ2-7	CASSVEGGWYEQYF	TGTGCCAGCAGCGTAGAGGGCGGGTGGTACGAGCAGTACTTC
TRBD1	TRBV28	many	TRBJ2-2	CASSPWTGSVTGELFF	TGTGCCAGCAGTCCGTGGACAGGATCTGTCACCGGGGAGCTGTTTTTT
-	TRBV7-9	many	TRBJ1-1	CASSPSVASAFF	TGTGCCAGCAGTCCTAGTGTGGCGTCTGCTTTCTTT
TRBD1	TRBV6-2/TRBV6-3	few	TRBJ2-2	CASSGQVDTGELFF	TGTGCCAGCAGCGGACAGGTCGACACCGGGGAGCTGTTTTTT
-	TRBV10-3	-	TRBJ2-7	CAISEPGSDPYEQYF	TGTGCCATCAGTGAGCCTGGGAGCGACCCCTACGAGCAGTACTTC
-	TRBV2	-	TRBJ1-5	CASSVGAGVSDTQHF	TGTGCCAGCAGTGTGGGGGCGGGAGTGTCAGATACGCAGCATTTT
TRBD1	TRBV7-3	few	TRBJ2-2	CASSSETGGTGELFF	TGTGCCAGCAGCTCGGAGACAGGGGGAACCGGGGAGCTGTTTTTT
TRBD2	TRBV28	many	TRBJ2-7	CASSLQLAFYEQYF	TGTGCCAGCAGTTTACAACTAGCGTTCTACGAGCAGTACTTC